The 15 T cell receptor beta chains given below trace back to one sample, sequenced in a study of T cell responses to AZD1222 COVID-19 vaccine. Sequenced by immunoSEQ multiplex PCR; TCRdb stores in-frame clones only, minus some. The sample carries about 130,000 clones, 84% recorded once. Sample: peripheral blood, taken on day 0 of AZD1222 vaccination. These receptors were obtained from an adult in good health.

The gene calls are TRBV5-1 and TRBJ2-2; D not resolved. Germline CDR1 reads SGHRS; CDR2 reads YFSETQ. The CDR3 has 15 residues. V was shortened by 8 bases and J by 1 base, with 15 bases between the two germline ends. The CDR3 region has the DNA TGCGCCAGTAAGGGCGATATCCAGAACACCGGGGAGCTGTTTTTT. It encodes CASKGDIQNTGELFF.

This chain links TRBV28 with TRBJ1-1; 8 bases match TRBD1. Per the germline V gene, CDR1 is MDHEN and CDR2 is SYDVKM. The CDR3 contains 15 residues. The ends lost 1 base at V and 6 bases at J; junction bases unmatched: 7. CDR3 in amino acids: CASSLSVPGQAEAFF. The CDR3 nucleotides read TGTGCCAGCAGTTTATCCGTCCCGGGACAGGCTGAAGCTTTCTTT.

This chain uses TRBV9 with TRBJ2-5, with 7 nucleotides matching TRBD1. The CDR3 runs to 14 residues. After removal of 3 bases from V and 4 bases from J, the junction contained 6 bases not matched to a gene. Germline-derived CDR1 and CDR2 are SGDLS and YYNGEE. As DNA, the CDR3 is TGTGCCAGCAGCGGACCGGGACAGAGAGAGACCCAGTACTTC. Translated, it gives CASSGPGQRETQYF.

The chain uses TRBV6-5 and TRBJ1-2; no firm D call. V was cut by 8 bases and J by 7 bases, with 11 bases left in between. Germline V gives CDR1 MNHEY, CDR2 SVGAGI. This CDR3 comprises 11 residues. Here the CDR3 DNA reads TGTGCCAGCGTACTAGGGCTTGGCTACACCTTC. Translating gives CASVLGLGYTF.

The rearrangement links TRBV11-2 to TRBJ1-4; D gene unclear. The V gene's germline CDR1 is SGHAT and CDR2 FQNNGV. This CDR3 contains 16 residues. V was shortened by 3 bases and J by 7 bases, with 18 bases between the two germline ends. The CDR3 DNA follows: TGTGCCAGCAGCTTCAACGCAGACGCTCGCGGTGAAAAACTGTTTTTT. It specifies CASSFNADARGEKLFF.

V is TRBV7-2 and J is TRBJ1-5, with D maybe TRBD1 (6 bases). The CDR3 is made up of 17 amino acids. Germline V gives CDR1 SGHTA, CDR2 FQGNSA. V was clipped by 4 bases and J by 0 bases, with 16 bases between them. CDR3 nucleotide sequence: TGTGCCAGCAGCTCCCGGGGGGCAAGCTATAGCAATCAGCCCCAGCATTTT. Its protein is CASSSRGASYSNQPQHF. The entire variable domain, with the rest obtained from reference TRBV7-2 and TRBJ1-5, is as follows: GAGVSQSPSNKVTEKGKDVELRCDPISGHTALYWYRQSLGQGLEFLIYFQGNSAPDKSGLPSDRFSAERTGGSVSTLTIQRTQQEDSAVYLCASSSRGASYSNQPQHFGDGTRLSIL.

The chain employs TRBV9 and TRBJ1-3; tentative D call: TRBD1 (5 bases). CDR3 length: 14 residues. Trimming stripped 3 bases from V and 2 bases from J, with 9 bases between. The germline gives CDR1 SGDLS, CDR2 YYNGEE. For the CDR3, the DNA is TGTGCCAGCAGCGACTTAGGGGCTGGAAACACCATATATTTT. It codes for CASSDLGAGNTIYF.

This chain connects TRBV28 to TRBJ1-2, with D perhaps matching TRBD1 (6 bases). The CDR3 covers 14 residues. Germline loops: CDR1 MDHEN, CDR2 SYDVKM. V was shortened by 4 bases and J by 8 bases, with 17 bases between the two germline ends. Here the CDR3 DNA reads TGTGCCAGCAGTTCCTCCAGGGGAGGCGGGGGCTACACCTTC. It codes for CASSSSRGGGGYTF.

This clone has a single count. The chain couples TRBV27 to TRBJ2-1; D gene uncertain. Germline lookup yields CDR1 MNHEY and CDR2 SMNVEV (reference sequence). The ends were cut back, 8 bases at V and 5 bases at J, with 7 bases in the middle. The CDR3 has 11 residues. The CDR3 coding sequence is TGTGCCAGCGAGAGAAACAATGAGCAGTTCTTC. It specifies CASERNNEQFF.

This clone has more than one count but fewer than ten. The rearrangement joins TRBV30 to TRBJ1-1; tentatively, D is TRBD1 (5 bases). This CDR3 region has 13 residues. Germline assignment: CDR1 GTSNPN and CDR2 SVGIG (reference sequence). Between the trimmed V and J ends, which lost 7 bases and 0 bases, there was a span of 12 bases. CDR3 in amino acids: CAFQGKVNTEAFF. In DNA, the CDR3 is TGTGCCTTTCAGGGAAAGGTGAACACTGAAGCTTTCTTT.

The rearrangement joins TRBV11-3 to TRBJ1-1, with D hard to call. There are 11 residues in the CDR3. In germline, CDR1 is SGHNT, CDR2 YENEEA. V lost 5 bases and J lost 4, with 5 bases in between. The CDR3 bases are TGTGCCAGCAGCCCCGGCACTGAAGCTTTCTTT. Translating it yields CASSPGTEAFF. Variable domain in full (rest from reference TRBV11-3 and TRBJ1-1): EAGVVQSPRYKIIEKKQPVAFWCNPISGHNTLYWYLQNLGQGPELLIRYENEEAVDDSQLPKDRFSAERLKGVDSTLKIQPAELGDSAVYLCASSPGTEAFFGQGTRLTVV.

The chain joins TRBV10-2 to TRBJ1-2, with D unresolved. Germline assignment: CDR1 WSHSY and CDR2 SAAADI. Trimming took 3 bases from V and 2 from J, leaving 7 bases between them. CDR3 length: 13 residues. CDR3 nucleotides: TGCGCCAGCAGTGATGTGGTAAACTATGGCTACACCTTC. Translation gives CASSDVVNYGYTF.

CDR3: CASSQQGGEQYF. The CDR3 DNA follows: TGTGCCAGCAGTCAACAGGGAGGCGAGCAGTACTTC. This sequence joins TRBV27 and TRBJ2-7; tentatively, D is TRBD1 or TRBD2 (6 bases each). This CDR3 is 12 amino acids long. V was clipped by 5 bases and J by 6 bases, with 11 bases between them. CDR1 and CDR2 (germline): MNHEY, SMNVEV (reference sequence).

This clone came up once. This chain links TRBV5-6 with TRBJ1-4; D call uncertain. This CDR3 contains 13 residues. Germline CDR1 and CDR2: SGHDT and YYEEEE. Trimming took off 4 bases at V and 8 bases at J, with 12 bases between the two ends. The CDR3 protein is CASSPLVGEKLFF. CDR3 bases: TGTGCCAGCAGCCCCCTAGTCGGAGAAAAACTGTTTTTT. The full variable domain, rest sourced from reference TRBV5-6 and TRBJ1-4, is DAGVTQSPTHLIKTRGQQVTLRCSPKSGHDTVSWYQQALGQGPQFIFQYYEEEERQRGNFPDRFSGHQFPNYSSELNVNALLLGDSALYLCASSPLVGEKLFFGSGTQLSVL.

The chain uses TRBV5-8 and TRBJ2-2; 9 positions agree with TRBD2. CDR3 length: 17 amino acids. With 0 bases clipped from V and 2 bases from J, the junction kept 5 bases outside the gene matches. CDR1 and CDR2 (germline): SGHTS, YDEGEE. The CDR3 is CASSLERGATNTGELFF. The CDR3 coding sequence is TGTGCCAGCAGCTTGGAGCGGGGGGCGACCAACACCGGGGAGCTGTTTTTT.